This T cell receptor beta chain was documented in a study of blood T cell repertoires in COVID-19. Original processing methods: It was from reference gene primer amplification that nucleated cell counts were estimated. Clones were sequenced by immunoSEQ multiplex PCR, and TCRdb holds only the in-frame ones, with some missing. That table is the source of V, J and clone size, and D and trimming were worked out from the DNA. Among more than 65,000 clones listed, approximately 80% were seen once. Sequencing input: peripheral blood. The sequence was obtained from a man aged 60 to 75 with active or convalescent COVID-19.

This CDR3 reads CASKLSGGDYGYTF. CDR3 coding DNA: TGCGCCAGCAAACTCAGCGGGGGCGACTATGGCTACACCTTC. The V and J genes are TRBV5-1 and TRBJ1-2, with D possibly matching TRBD1 (6 bases). The V end was cut by 6 bases, the J end by 3 bases, with 15 bases between. The germline V gene encodes CDR1 SGHRS and CDR2 YFSETQ. The CDR3 is made up of 14 amino acids.